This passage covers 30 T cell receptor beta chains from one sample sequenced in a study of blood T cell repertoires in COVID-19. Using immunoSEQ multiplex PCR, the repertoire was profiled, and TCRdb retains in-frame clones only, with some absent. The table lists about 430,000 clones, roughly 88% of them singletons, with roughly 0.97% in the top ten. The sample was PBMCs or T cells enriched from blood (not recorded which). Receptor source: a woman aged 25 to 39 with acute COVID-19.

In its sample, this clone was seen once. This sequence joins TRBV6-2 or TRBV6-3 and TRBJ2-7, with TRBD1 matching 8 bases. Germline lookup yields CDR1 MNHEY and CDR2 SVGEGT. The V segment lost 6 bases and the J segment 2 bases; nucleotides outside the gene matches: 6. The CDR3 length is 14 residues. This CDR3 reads CASSPGQVTYEQYF. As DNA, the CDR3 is TGTGCCAGCAGCCCGGGACAGGTGACCTACGAGCAGTACTTC.

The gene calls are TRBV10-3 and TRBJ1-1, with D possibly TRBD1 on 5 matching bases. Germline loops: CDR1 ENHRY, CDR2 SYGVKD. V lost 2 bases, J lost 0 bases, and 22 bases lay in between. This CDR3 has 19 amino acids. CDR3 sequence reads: CAISEPLSGDSLMNTEAFF. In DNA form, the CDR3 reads TGTGCCATCAGTGAGCCTCTTTCCGGAGACAGCTTAATGAACACTGAAGCTTTCTTT.

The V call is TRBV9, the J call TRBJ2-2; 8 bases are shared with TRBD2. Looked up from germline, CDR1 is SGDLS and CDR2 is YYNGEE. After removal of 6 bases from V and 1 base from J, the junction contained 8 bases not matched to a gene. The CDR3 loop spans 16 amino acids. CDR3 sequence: CASTPREGGNTGELFF. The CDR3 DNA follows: TGTGCCAGCACTCCCCGGGAGGGCGGGAACACCGGGGAGCTGTTTTTT.

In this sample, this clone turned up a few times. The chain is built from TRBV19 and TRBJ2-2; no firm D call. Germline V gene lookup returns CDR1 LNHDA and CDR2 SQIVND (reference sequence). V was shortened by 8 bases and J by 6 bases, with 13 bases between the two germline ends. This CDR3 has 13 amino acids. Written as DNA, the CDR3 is TGTGCCAGTCGCGCACAGATGGCCGGGGAGCTGTTTTTT. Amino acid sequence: CASRAQMAGELFF. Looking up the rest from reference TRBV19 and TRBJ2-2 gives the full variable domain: DGGITQSPKYLFRKEGQNVTLSCEQNLNHDAMYWYRQDPGQGLRLIYYSQIVNDFQKGDIAEGYSVSREKKESFPLTVTSAQKNPTAFYLCASRAQMAGELFFGEGSRLTVL.

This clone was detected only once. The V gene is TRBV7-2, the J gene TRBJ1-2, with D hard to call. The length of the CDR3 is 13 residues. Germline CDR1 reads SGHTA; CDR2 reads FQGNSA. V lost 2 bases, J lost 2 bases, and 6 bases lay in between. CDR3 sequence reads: CASSLNSNYGYTF. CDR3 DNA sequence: TGTGCCAGCAGCTTAAACAGCAACTATGGCTACACCTTC.

This CDR3 is CAISESGGPANTGELFF. The CDR3 region has the DNA TGTGCCATCAGTGAGTCGGGGGGACCCGCGAACACCGGGGAGCTGTTTTTT. The chain couples TRBV10-3 to TRBJ2-2; maybe TRBD2 (6 bases). Germline values: CDR1 ENHRY, CDR2 SYGVKD. The CDR3 has 17 residues. With 0 bases removed from V and 0 bases from J, the gap between germline ends came to 11 bases.

The CDR3 nucleotides read TGTGCCAGCAGCGTTACTAGCCGAGGCACAGATACGCAGTATTTT. Translating gives CASSVTSRGTDTQYF. The V gene is TRBV9, the J gene TRBJ2-3; D is perhaps TRBD2 (6 bases). V was shortened by 2 bases and J by 1 base, with 11 bases between the two germline ends. The CDR3 is 15 residues long. Germline values: CDR1 SGDLS, CDR2 YYNGEE.

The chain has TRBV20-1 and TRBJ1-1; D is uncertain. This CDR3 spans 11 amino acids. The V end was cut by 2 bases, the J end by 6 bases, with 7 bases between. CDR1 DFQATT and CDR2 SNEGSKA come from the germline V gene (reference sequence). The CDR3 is CSARRLSEAFF. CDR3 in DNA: TGCAGTGCTAGACGACTATCTGAAGCTTTCTTT.

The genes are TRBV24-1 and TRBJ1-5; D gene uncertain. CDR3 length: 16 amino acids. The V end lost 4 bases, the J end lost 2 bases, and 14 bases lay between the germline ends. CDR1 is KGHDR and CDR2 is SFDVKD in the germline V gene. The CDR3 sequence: CATSDPRRERNQPQHF. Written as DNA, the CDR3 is TGTGCCACCAGTGACCCGCGGAGGGAGCGCAATCAGCCCCAGCATTTT.

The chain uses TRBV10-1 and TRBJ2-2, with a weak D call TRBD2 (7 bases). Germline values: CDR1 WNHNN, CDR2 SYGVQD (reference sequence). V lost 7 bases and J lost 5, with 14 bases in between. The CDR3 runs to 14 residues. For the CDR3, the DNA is TGCGCCAGCACCGAGGGGGGGGATACCGGGGAGCTGTTTTTT. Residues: CASTEGGDTGELFF.

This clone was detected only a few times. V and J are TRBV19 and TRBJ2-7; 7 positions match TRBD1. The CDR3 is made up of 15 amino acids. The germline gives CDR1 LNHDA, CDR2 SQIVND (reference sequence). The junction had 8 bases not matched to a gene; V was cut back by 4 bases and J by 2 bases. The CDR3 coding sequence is TGTGCCAGTAGTAATCGAGGGGACAGAACCTACGAGCAGTACTTC. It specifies CASSNRGDRTYEQYF.

CDR3 protein: CASSTQQGASTEAFF. DNA for the CDR3: TGTGCCAGCTCAACCCAACAGGGGGCCAGCACTGAAGCTTTCTTT. J is TRBJ1-1 and V is TRBV2, with 9 bases lining up with TRBD1. CDR1 is SNHLY, CDR2 FYNNEI, per germline. The CDR3 runs 15 residues. V lost 8 bases to trimming and J lost 4 bases; unmatched junction nucleotides: 11.

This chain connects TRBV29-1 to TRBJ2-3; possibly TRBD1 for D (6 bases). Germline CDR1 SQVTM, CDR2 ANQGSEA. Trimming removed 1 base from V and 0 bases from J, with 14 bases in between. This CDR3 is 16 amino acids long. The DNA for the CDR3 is TGCAGCGTTGAAGGAGACAGGTTAAGGAGCACAGATACGCAGTATTTT. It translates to CSVEGDRLRSTDTQYF.

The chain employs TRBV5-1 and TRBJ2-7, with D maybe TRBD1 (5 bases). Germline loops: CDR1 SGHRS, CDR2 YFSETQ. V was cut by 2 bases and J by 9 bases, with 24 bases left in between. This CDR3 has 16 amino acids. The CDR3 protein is CASSLLPTDRLGWQYF. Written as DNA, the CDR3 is TGCGCCAGCAGCTTATTACCGACAGACCGCTTAGGATGGCAGTACTTC.

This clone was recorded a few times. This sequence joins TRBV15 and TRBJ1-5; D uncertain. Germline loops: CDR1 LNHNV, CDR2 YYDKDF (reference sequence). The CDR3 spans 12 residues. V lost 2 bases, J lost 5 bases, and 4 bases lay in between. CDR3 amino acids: CATSRLDQPQHF. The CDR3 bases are TGTGCCACCAGCAGACTAGATCAGCCCCAGCATTTT.

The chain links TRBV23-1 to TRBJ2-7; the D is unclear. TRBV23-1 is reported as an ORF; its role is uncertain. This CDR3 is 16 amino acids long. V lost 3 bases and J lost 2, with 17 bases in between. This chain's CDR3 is CASSQVPFDKTYEQYF. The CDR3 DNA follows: TGCGCCAGCAGTCAGGTGCCATTCGACAAGACCTACGAGCAGTACTTC.

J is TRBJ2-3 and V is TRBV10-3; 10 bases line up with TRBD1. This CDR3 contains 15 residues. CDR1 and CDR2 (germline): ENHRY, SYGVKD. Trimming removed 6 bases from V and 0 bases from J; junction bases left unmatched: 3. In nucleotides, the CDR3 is TGTGCCATCAGGGCGGGACAGGGGAGCACAGATACGCAGTATTTT. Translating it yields CAIRAGQGSTDTQYF.

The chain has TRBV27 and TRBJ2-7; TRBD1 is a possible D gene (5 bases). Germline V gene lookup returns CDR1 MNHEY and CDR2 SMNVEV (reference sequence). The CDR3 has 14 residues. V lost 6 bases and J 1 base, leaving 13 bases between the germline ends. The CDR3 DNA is TGTGCCAGCAGCCCCGACAGACGGTCCTACGAGCAGTACTTC. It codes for CASSPDRRSYEQYF.

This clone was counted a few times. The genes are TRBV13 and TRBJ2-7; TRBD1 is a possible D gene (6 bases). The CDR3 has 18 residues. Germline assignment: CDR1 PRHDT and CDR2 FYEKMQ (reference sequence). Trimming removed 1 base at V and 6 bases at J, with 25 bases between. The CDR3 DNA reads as TGTGCCAGCAGCTTAGTGTCCAGGGGTAGGACGGGATGGGGCGAGCAGTACTTC. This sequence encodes CASSLVSRGRTGWGEQYF.

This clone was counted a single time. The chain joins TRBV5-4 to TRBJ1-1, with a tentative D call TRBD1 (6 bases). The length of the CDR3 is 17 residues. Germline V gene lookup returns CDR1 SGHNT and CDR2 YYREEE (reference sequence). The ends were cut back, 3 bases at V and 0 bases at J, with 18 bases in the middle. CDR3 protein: CASSWGGRGRMNTEAFF. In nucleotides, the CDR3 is TGTGCCAGCAGCTGGGGGGGCAGGGGACGAATGAACACTGAAGCTTTCTTT.

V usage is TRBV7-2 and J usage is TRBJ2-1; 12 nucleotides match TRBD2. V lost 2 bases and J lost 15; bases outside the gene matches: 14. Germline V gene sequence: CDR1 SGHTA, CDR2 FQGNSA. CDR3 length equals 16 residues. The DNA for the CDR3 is TGTGCCAGCAGCTTAACTCTGACTAGCGGGGGTGGTAGTAGGTTCTTC. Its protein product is CASSLTLTSGGGSRFF.

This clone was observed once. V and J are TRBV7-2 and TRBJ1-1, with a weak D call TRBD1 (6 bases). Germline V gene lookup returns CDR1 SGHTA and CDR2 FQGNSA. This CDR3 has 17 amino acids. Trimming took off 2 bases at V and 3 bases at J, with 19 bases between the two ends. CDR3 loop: CASSLRRPTGYDTEAFF. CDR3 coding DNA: TGTGCCAGCAGCTTACGCCGCCCCACAGGGTACGACACTGAAGCTTTCTTT.

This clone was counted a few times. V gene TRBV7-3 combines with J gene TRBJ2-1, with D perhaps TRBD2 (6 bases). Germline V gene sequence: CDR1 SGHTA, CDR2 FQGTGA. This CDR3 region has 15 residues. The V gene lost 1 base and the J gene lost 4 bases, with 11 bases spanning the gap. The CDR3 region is CASSLKAGGYNEQFF. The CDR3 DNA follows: TGTGCCAGCAGCTTAAAGGCCGGGGGATACAATGAGCAGTTCTTC.

The CDR3 DNA sequence: TGTGCCAGCAGTTTTAGAGGGATCTACGAGCAGTACTTC. It specifies CASSFRGIYEQYF. The V gene is TRBV12-3 or TRBV12-4, the J gene TRBJ2-7; D may be TRBD2 (5 bases). CDR3 size: 13 residues. Trimming shortened V by 3 bases and J by 3 bases, and 9 bases separated the two germline ends.

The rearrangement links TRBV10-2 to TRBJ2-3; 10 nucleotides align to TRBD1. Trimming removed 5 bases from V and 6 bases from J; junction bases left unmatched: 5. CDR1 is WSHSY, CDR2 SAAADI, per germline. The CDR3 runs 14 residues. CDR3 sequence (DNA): TGCGCCAGCAGTCCGACAGGGGGCGACGATACGCAGTATTTT. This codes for CASSPTGGDDTQYF.

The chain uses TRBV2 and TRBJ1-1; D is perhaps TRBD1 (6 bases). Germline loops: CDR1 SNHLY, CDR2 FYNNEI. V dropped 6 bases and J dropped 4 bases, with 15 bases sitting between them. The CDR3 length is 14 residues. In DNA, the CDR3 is TGTGCCAGCAGACGCACAGGGAGCCCCACTGAAGCTTTCTTT. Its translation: CASRRTGSPTEAFF.

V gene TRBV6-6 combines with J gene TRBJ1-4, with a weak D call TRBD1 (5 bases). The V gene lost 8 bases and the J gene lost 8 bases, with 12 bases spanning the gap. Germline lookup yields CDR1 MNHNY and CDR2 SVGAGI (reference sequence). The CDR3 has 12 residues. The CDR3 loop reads CASGFRGEKLFF. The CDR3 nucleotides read TGTGCCAGCGGATTTAGGGGAGAAAAACTGTTTTTT.

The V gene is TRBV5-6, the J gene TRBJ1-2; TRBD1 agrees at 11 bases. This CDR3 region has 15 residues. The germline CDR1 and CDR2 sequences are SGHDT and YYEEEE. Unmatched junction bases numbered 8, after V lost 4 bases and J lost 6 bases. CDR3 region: CASSPYLDRGHGYTF. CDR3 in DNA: TGTGCCAGCAGCCCCTACCTGGACAGGGGGCATGGCTACACCTTC.

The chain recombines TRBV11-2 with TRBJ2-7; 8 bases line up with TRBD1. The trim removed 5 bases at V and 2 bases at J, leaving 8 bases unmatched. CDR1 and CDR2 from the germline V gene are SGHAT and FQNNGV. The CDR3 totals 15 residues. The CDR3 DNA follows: TGTGCCAGCAGCGACAACAAGGACAGGGCCTACGAGCAGTACTTC. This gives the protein CASSDNKDRAYEQYF.

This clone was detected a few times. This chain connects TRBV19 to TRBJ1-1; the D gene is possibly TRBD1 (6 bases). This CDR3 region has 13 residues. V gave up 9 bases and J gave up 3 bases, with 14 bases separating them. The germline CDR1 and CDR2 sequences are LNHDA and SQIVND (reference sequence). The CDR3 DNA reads TGTGCCAGCGAGGGGGGGAGGGACACTGAAGCTTTCTTT. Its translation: CASEGGRDTEAFF.